This TCR beta chain emerged from a study of T cells in Graves' hyperthyroidism and ophthalmopathy. Findings and caveats of the study: Within blood appeared most thyroid clonotypes that had expanded above 0.001.

Exclusions: uncontrolled infection, other autoimmune disease, pregnancy, lactation. The study based diagnoses on clinical symptoms, serum thyroxine and TRAb, thyroid ultrasound and orbital computed tomography. Between the trimmed V and J ends, which lost 3 bases and 0 bases, there was a span of 5 bases. Germline lookup yields CDR1 MNHEY and CDR2 SMNVEV (reference sequence). CDR3 length: 14 amino acids. This clonotype was observed many times. What it recognizes is unknown. Amplified TCR beta CDR3 regions derived from RNA transcripts. First-round RT-PCR targeting the TCR CDR3 was performed with the HTBI primer set. In TCRdb, the multiplex PCR reads were re-called with MiXCR into one record per CDR3 protein. The repertoire holds 540,000 or so distinct CDR3 sequences, with around 42% as singletons.

The V gene is TRBV27, the J gene TRBJ1-4; D gene ambiguous. Input material: peripheral blood or thyroid tissue (not recorded which). The sequence came from an adult woman with Graves' disease, either hyperthyroidism or ophthalmopathy (not recorded which). The CDR3 bases are TGTGCCAGCAGTTTTGGAGCAACTAATGAAAAACTGTTTTTT. It is translated as CASSFGATNEKLFF.